This note documents a single T cell receptor (beta chain) sequence. Cohort 3 donors were reported recovered after two negative PCRs, clearance, or symptom resolution. The record originates from a study of blood T cell repertoires in COVID-19. Study summary: Italy, Spain and the United States were the sources of the convalescent and acute COVID-19 samples.

Profiled with immunoSEQ multiplex PCR; TCRdb holds only in-frame clones, not every one. The repertoire holds about 250,000 clones, with 65% to 85% as singletons. This CDR3 is built from 15 residues. Germline lookup yields CDR1 SNHLY and CDR2 FYNNEI. The V end lost 3 bases, the J end lost 5 bases, and 16 bases lay between the germline ends. This chain uses TRBV2 with TRBJ1-1; weak D call: TRBD1 (5 bases). This receptor was identified in a man aged 45 to 65 who had recovered from COVID-19. The source material was PBMCs or T cells enriched from blood (not recorded which). In nucleotides, the CDR3 is TGTGCCAGCAGTGATGGGGTCCCCCGGGGGACTGAAGCTTTCTTT. Translated: CASSDGVPRGTEAFF.